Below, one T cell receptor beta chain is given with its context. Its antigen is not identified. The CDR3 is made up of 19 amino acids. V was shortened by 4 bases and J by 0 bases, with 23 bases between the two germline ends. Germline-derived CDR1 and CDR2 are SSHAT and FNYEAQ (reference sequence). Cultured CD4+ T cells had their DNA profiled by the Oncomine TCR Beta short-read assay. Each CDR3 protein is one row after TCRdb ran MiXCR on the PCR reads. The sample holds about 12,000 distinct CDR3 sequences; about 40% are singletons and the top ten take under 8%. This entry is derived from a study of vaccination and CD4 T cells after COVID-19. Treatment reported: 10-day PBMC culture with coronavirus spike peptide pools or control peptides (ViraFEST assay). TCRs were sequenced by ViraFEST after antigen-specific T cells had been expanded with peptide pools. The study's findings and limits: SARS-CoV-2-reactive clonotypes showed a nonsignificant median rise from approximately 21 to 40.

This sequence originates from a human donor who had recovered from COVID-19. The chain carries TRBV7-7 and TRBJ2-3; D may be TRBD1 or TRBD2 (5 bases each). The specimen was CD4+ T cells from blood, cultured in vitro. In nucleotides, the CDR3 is TGTGCCAGCAGCTCGGGGTTGTGGGGCCGGGGCCGTAGCACAGATACGCAGTATTTT. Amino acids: CASSSGLWGRGRSTDTQYF.